The 13 T cell receptor beta chains listed next were all sequenced from one sample in a study of T cells in Graves' hyperthyroidism and ophthalmopathy. Amplified regions were TCR beta CDR3 sequences from RNA transcripts. The TCR CDR3 first-round RT-PCR relied on the HTBI primer set. MiXCR, applied by TCRdb to the multiplex PCR reads, yields one record per CDR3 protein. The sample consists of under 300,000 distinct CDR3 sequences, under 30% of them appearing once. The material sequenced was blood. All receptors come from a man between 40 and 49 years old with Graves' hyperthyroidism that later progressed to Graves' ophthalmopathy.

This clonotype was picked up a small number of times. The chain recombines TRBV12-3 or TRBV12-4 with TRBJ1-1; TRBD1 matches 7 bases. The CDR3 sequence is 14 residues long. V trimming: 6 bases; J trimming: 2 bases; junction bases outside the gene matches: 6. CDR3 protein: CASRRGTANTEAFF. The DNA for the CDR3 is TGTGCCAGCAGACGCGGGACAGCTAACACTGAAGCTTTCTTT.

V is TRBV6-1 and J is TRBJ1-5, with TRBD1 matching 7 bases. The CDR3 has 13 amino acids. Germline V gene lookup returns CDR1 MNHNS and CDR2 SASEGT. Unmatched junction bases numbered 3, after V lost 4 bases and J lost 6 bases. The CDR3, as DNA: TGTGCCAGCAGTGGCAGGGGGTCTCAGCCCCAGCATTTT. As protein: CASSGRGSQPQHF.

There are many counts of this clonotype. V is TRBV12-3 or TRBV12-4 and J is TRBJ2-1; 7 nucleotides match TRBD1. The CDR3 covers 14 residues. Germline trimming cut 10 bases from V and 1 base from J; bases unmatched to any gene: 7. CDR3 DNA: TGTGCCACCTCAGGGGGAATGTCCTACAATGAGCAGTTCTTC. Translated: CATSGGMSYNEQFF.

The chain has TRBV6-1 and TRBJ2-7; 12 bases agree with TRBD1. V lost 5 bases to trimming and J lost 4 bases; unmatched junction nucleotides: 6. CDR3 length: 15 amino acids. Germline CDR1 reads MNHNS; CDR2 reads SASEGT. The CDR3 loop reads CASSPGTGGKYEQYF. The CDR3 DNA reads as TGTGCCAGCAGTCCTGGGACAGGGGGCAAGTACGAGCAGTACTTC.

This clonotype was seen at least ten times. V and J are TRBV7-9 and TRBJ2-2; D gene ambiguous. The germline CDR1 and CDR2 sequences are SEHNR and FQNEAQ (reference sequence). V was shortened by 4 bases and J by 2 bases, with 5 bases between the two germline ends. There are 13 residues in the CDR3. Written as DNA, the CDR3 is TGTGCCAGCAGCTCGACTAACACCGGGGAGCTGTTTTTT. Encoded protein: CASSSTNTGELFF.

V gene TRBV6-5 combines with J gene TRBJ1-5; D gene ambiguous. The V gene's germline CDR1 is MNHEY and CDR2 SVGAGI. V was clipped by 0 bases and J by 6 bases, with 9 bases between them. This CDR3 has 14 amino acids. The chain's CDR3 is CASSYSAVIQPQHF. CDR3 bases: TGTGCCAGCAGTTACTCTGCGGTCATTCAGCCCCAGCATTTT.

With regard to this clonotype: A read error may be the cause here, since a much bigger clone is one base away. The chain uses TRBV18 and TRBJ1-1; perhaps TRBD1 as D (6 bases). Germline CDR1 reads KGHSH; CDR2 reads LQKENI. This CDR3 has 15 residues. This CDR3 reads CPSSPPRTGKTEAFF. CDR3 in DNA: TGTCCCAGCTCACCACCCCGCACAGGGAAAACTGAAGCTTTCTTT. Full variable domain (missing parts from reference TRBV18 and TRBJ1-1): NAGVMQNPRHLVRRRGQEARLRCSPMKGHSHVYWYRQLPEEGLKFMVYLQKENIIDESGMPKERFSAEFPKEGPSILRIQQVVRGDSAAYFCPSSPPRTGKTEAFFGQGTRLTVV.

This clonotype showed up many times. The rearrangement uses TRBV15 and TRBJ2-5; perhaps TRBD2 as D (7 bases). This CDR3 has 14 amino acids. The germline V gene encodes CDR1 LNHNV and CDR2 YYDKDF (reference sequence). Trimming stripped 1 base from V and 5 bases from J, with 11 bases between. The CDR3 DNA reads TGTGCCACCAGCAGAGGGGGGGGGCTCGAGACCCAGTACTTC. It translates to CATSRGGGLETQYF.

This clonotype appeared many times. The chain joins TRBV7-2 to TRBJ2-2; maybe TRBD2 (5 bases). V was trimmed by 1 base and J by 5 bases, leaving 11 bases between them. CDR3 size: 15 residues. Germline CDR1 and CDR2: SGHTA and FQGNSA. CDR3 in DNA: TGTGCCAGCAGCTTAGTGGCCAGGACTACCGGGGAGCTGTTTTTT. Translation gives CASSLVARTTGELFF.

There are a few counts of this clonotype. The chain couples TRBV6-2 or TRBV6-3 to TRBJ1-5; 8 bases map to TRBD1. V dropped 6 bases and J dropped 1; count of bases not matched to a gene: 5. The CDR3 is 15 residues long. Germline V gene data show CDR1 as MNHEY and CDR2 as SVGEGT. The DNA for the CDR3 is TGTGCCAGCAGGACTCGACAGGGGAGCAATCAGCCCCAGCATTTT. Protein: CASRTRQGSNQPQHF.

This clonotype occurred a few times. This rearrangement joins TRBV6-2 or TRBV6-3 to TRBJ1-5; tentatively, D is TRBD1 (6 bases). Germline values: CDR1 MNHEY, CDR2 SVGEGT. The CDR3 has 16 residues. V lost 6 bases to trimming and J lost 0 bases, with 15 bases between them. This chain's CDR3 is CASSRKDSYSNQPQHF. For the CDR3, the DNA is TGTGCCAGCAGCCGGAAGGACAGCTATAGCAATCAGCCCCAGCATTTT.

This clonotype was counted at least ten times. The chain recombines TRBV7-9 with TRBJ2-5, with D possibly TRBD1 on 5 matching bases. V lost 6 bases and J lost 3, with 11 bases in between. This CDR3 comprises 13 residues. Germline CDR1 reads SEHNR; CDR2 reads FQNEAQ (reference sequence). The CDR3 sequence: CASSPWGEETQYF. For the CDR3, the DNA is TGTGCCAGCAGTCCTTGGGGCGAAGAGACCCAGTACTTC.

This clonotype was detected ten times or more. The rearrangement links TRBV18 to TRBJ1-2; D might be TRBD1 (5 bases). V shed 3 bases and J shed 8 bases, with 16 bases lying between them. CDR1 and CDR2 from the germline V gene are KGHSH and LQKENI. The CDR3 loop spans 14 amino acids. The CDR3 is CASSPPPGGSGYTF. In nucleotides, the CDR3 is TGTGCCAGCTCACCCCCGCCGGGGGGGTCCGGCTACACCTTC.